This TCR beta chain was sequenced during a study of patients and donors after allogeneic stem cell transplantation. A single record per CDR3 protein comes from TCRdb applying MiXCR to the RT-PCR reads. The sample consists of 160,000 or so distinct CDR3 sequences, approximately 24% of them appearing once. This clonotype was observed many times. V lost 0 bases to trimming and J lost 3 bases; unmatched junction nucleotides: 18. The CDR3 loop spans 20 amino acids. The germline V gene encodes CDR1 SGHDT and CDR2 YYEEEE. Sequencing was carried out using blood, either unsorted or a sorted T cell fraction (not recorded which). This clonotype was obtained from a human donor who was either an allogeneic HSCT recipient or a stem cell or donor lymphocyte infusion donor (not recorded which). It is not recorded whose cells these are; they may come from a transplant donor. V is TRBV5-6 and J is TRBJ1-1; 9 bases fit TRBD1. For the CDR3, the DNA is TGTGCCAGCAGCTTGGCCTGGATCGAATACAGGGGGCTCGCGGACACTGAAGCTTTCTTT. This codes for CASSLAWIEYRGLADTEAFF.